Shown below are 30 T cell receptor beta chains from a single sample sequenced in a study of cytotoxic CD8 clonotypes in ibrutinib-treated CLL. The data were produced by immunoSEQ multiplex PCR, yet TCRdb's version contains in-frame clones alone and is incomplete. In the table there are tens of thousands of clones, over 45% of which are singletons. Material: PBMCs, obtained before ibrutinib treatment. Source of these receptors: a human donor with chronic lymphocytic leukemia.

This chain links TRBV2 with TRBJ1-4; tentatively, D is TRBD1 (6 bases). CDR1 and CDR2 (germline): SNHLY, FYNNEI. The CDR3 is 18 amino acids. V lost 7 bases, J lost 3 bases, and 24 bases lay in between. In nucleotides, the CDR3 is TGTGCCAGCATCGATCCCGTAGGGACATTCGAGTCTAATGAAAAACTGTTTTTT. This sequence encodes CASIDPVGTFESNEKLFF.

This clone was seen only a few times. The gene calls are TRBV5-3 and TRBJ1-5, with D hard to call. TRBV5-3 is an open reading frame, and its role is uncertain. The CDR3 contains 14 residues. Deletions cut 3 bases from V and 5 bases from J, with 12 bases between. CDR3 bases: TGTGCCAGAAGCTCGAGGCGGGGATATCAGCCCCAGCATTTT. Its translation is CARSSRRGYQPQHF.

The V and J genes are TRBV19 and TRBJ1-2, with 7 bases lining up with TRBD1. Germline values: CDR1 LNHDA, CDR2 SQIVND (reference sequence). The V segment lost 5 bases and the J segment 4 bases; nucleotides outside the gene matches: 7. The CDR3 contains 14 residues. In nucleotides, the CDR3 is TGTGCCAGTAGTTCCGGACAGGCCCCCTATGGCTACACCTTC. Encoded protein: CASSSGQAPYGYTF.

Here the CDR3 reads CARRFKKHYEQYF. The CDR3 DNA is TGTGCCAGGCGATTTAAGAAACACTACGAGCAGTACTTC. The V and J genes are TRBV11-3 and TRBJ2-7; no definite D call. CDR3 length: 13 amino acids. CDR1 SGHNT and CDR2 YENEEA come from the germline V gene. Trimming took off 9 bases at V and 3 bases at J, with 15 bases between the two ends. The full variable domain, in which reference TRBV11-3 and TRBJ2-7 provide the parts outside the CDR3, is EAGVVQSPRYKIIEKKQPVAFWCNPISGHNTLYWYLQNLGQGPELLIRYENEEAVDDSQLPKDRFSAERLKGVDSTLKIQPAELGDSAVYLCARRFKKHYEQYFGPGTRLTVT.

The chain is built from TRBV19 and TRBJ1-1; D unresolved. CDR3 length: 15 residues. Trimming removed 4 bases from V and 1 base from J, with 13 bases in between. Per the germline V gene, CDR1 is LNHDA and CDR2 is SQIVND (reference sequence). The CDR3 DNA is TGTGCCAGTAGTAGATCGGACGGGCCGAACACTGAAGCTTTCTTT. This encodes CASSRSDGPNTEAFF.

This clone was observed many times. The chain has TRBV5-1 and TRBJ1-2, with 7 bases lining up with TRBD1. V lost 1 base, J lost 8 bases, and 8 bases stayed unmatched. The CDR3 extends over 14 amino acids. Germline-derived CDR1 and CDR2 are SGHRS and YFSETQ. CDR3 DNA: TGCGCCAGCAGCTTGAGGCTAGGAGGGGGCGGCTACACCTTC. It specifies CASSLRLGGGGYTF.

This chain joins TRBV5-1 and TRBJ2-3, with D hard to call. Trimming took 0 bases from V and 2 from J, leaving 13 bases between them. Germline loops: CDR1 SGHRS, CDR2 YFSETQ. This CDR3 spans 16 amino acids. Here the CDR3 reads CASSLVAAAYTDTQYF. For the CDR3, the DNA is TGCGCCAGCAGCTTGGTGGCCGCGGCATACACAGATACGCAGTATTTT.

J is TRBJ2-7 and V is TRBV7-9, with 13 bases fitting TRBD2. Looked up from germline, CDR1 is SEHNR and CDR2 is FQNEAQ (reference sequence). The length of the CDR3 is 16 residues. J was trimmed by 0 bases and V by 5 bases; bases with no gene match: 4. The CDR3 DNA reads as TGTGCCAGCAGCCGAGGACTAGCGGGGGACTCCTACGAGCAGTACTTC. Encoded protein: CASSRGLAGDSYEQYF. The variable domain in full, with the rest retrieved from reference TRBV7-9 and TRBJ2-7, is DTGVSQNPRHKITKRGQNVTFRCDPISEHNRLYWYRQTLGQGPEFLTYFQNEAQLEKSRLLSDRFSAERPKGSFSTLEIQRTEQGDSAMYLCASSRGLAGDSYEQYFGPGTRLTVT.

CDR3 nucleotides: TGTGCCAGCAGTGTAGGGCGGGGGGGCGCAGTTTACGAGCAGTACTTC. Translation: CASSVGRGGAVYEQYF. The rearrangement links TRBV25-1 to TRBJ2-7; 9 bases align to TRBD2. V lost 4 bases to trimming and J lost 4 bases; unmatched junction nucleotides: 11. Germline V lookup: CDR1 MGHDK, CDR2 SYGVNS. The CDR3 consists of 16 residues.

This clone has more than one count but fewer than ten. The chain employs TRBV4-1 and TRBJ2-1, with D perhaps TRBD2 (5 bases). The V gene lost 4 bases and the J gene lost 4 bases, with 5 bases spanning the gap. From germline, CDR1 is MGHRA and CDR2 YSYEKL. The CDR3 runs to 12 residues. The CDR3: CASSPGYNEQFF. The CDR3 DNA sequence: TGCGCCAGCAGCCCGGGGTACAATGAGCAGTTCTTC.

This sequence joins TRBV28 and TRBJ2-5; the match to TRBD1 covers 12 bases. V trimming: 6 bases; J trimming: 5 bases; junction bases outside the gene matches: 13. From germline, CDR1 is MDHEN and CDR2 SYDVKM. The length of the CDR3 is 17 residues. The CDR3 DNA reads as TGTGCCAGCAGGCATAACATGGGACAGGGGGCGTTCGAGACCCAGTACTTC. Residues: CASRHNMGQGAFETQYF.

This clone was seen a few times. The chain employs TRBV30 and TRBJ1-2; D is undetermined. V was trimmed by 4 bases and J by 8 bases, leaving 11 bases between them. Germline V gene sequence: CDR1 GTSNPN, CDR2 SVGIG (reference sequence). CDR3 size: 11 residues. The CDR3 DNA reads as TGTGCCTGGACCAGGAATGAAGGCTACACCTTC. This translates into CAWTRNEGYTF.

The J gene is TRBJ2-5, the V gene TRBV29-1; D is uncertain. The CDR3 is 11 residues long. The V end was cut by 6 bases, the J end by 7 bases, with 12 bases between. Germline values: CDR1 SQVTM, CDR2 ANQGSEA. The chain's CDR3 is CSVPIVGTQYF. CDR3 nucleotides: TGCAGCGTCCCAATCGTCGGGACCCAGTACTTC.

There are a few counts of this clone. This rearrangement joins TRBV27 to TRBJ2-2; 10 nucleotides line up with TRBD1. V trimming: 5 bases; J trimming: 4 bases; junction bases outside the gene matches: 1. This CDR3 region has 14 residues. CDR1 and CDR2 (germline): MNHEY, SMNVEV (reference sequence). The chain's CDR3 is CASSRQGATGELFF. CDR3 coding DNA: TGTGCCAGCAGTCGACAGGGGGCCACCGGGGAGCTGTTTTTT.

CDR3 loop: CASSLANGGEFYEQYF. Here the CDR3 DNA reads TGTGCCAGCAGCTTAGCGAACGGGGGGGAGTTTTACGAGCAGTACTTC. The chain has TRBV7-9 and TRBJ2-7, with 8 bases identical to TRBD2. V lost 0 bases and J lost 4; bases outside the gene matches: 8. The germline V gene encodes CDR1 SEHNR and CDR2 FQNEAQ (reference sequence). The CDR3 contains 16 residues.

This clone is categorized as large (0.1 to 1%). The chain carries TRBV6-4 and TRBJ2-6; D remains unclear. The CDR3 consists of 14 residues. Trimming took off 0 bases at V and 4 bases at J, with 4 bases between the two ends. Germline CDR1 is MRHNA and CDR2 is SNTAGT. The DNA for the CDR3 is TGTGCCAGCAGTGACTCGGACGGGGCCAACGTCCTGACTTTC. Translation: CASSDSDGANVLTF.

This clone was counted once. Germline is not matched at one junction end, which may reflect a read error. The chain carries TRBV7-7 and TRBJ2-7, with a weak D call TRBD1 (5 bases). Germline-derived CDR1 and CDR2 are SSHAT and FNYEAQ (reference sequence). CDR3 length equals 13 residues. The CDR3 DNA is TGTGCTAGCAGCCTAGACAGCTCCTACGAGCAGTACTTC. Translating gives CASSLDSSYEQYF.

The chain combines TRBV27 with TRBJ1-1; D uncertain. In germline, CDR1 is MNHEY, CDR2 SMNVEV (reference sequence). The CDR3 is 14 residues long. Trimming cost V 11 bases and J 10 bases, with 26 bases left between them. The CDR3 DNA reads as TGTGCCGCCGGTAGCCGCTCCCCCGGTGTTGCAGCTTTCTTT. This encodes CAAGSRSPGVAAFF.

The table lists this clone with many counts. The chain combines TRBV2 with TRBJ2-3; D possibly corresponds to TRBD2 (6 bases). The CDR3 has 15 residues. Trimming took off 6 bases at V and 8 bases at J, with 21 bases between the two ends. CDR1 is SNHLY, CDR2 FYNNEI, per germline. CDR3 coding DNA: TGTGCCAGCAGCTCGACTGGTGGGGGGACTGCTACGCAGTATTTT. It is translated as CASSSTGGGTATQYF. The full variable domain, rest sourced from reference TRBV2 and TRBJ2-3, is EPEVTQTPSHQVTQMGQEVILRCVPISNHLYFYWYRQILGQKVEFLVSFYNNEISEKSEIFDDQFSVERPDGSNFTLKIRSTKLEDSAMYFCASSSTGGGTATQYFGPGTRLTVL.

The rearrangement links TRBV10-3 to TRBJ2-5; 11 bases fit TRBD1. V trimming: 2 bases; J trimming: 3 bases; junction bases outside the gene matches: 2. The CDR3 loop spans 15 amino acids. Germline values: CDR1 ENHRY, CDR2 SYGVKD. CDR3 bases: TGTGCCATCAGTGAGCAGGGACAGGGGGAAGAGACCCAGTACTTC. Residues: CAISEQGQGEETQYF.

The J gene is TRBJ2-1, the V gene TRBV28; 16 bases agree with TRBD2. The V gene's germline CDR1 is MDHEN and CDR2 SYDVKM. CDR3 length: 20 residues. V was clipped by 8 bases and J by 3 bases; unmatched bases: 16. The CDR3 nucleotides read TGTGCCAGCCCTAAGGCGGGACTAGCGGGGGGGCGGTTCAACTACAATGAGCAGTTCTTC. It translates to CASPKAGLAGGRFNYNEQFF.

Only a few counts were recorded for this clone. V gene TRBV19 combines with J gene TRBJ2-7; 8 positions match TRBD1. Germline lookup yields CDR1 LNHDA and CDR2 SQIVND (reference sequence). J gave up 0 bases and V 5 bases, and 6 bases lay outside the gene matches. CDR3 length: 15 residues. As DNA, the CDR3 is TGTGCCAGTAGTCCTGGTACAGGGGGCTCCTACGAGCAGTACTTC. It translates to CASSPGTGGSYEQYF.

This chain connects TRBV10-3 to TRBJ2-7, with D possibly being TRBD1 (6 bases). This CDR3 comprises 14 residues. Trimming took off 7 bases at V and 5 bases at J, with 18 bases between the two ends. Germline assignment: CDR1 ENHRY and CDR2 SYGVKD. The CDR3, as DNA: TGTGCCATCAAGAGTCCTGGACAGCACAACGAGCAGTACTTC. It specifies CAIKSPGQHNEQYF.

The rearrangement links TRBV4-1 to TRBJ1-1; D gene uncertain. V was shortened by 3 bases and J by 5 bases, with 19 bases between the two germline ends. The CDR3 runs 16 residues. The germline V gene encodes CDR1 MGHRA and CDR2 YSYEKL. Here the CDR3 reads CASSHGDRPPRTEAFF. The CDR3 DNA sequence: TGCGCCAGCAGCCATGGGGATCGACCGCCGAGGACTGAAGCTTTCTTT.

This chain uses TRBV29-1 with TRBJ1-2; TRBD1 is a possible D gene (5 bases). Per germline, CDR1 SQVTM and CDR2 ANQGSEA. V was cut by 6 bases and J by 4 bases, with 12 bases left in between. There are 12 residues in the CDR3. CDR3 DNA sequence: TGCAGCGTCCTGCAGGGATTCTATGGCTACACCTTC. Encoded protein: CSVLQGFYGYTF. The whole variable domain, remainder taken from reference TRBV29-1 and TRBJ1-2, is SAVISQKPSRDICQRGTSLTIQCQVDSQVTMMFWYRQQPGQSLTLIATANQGSEATYESGFVIDKFPISRPNLTFSTLTVSNMSPEDSSIYLCSVLQGFYGYTFGSGTRLTVV.

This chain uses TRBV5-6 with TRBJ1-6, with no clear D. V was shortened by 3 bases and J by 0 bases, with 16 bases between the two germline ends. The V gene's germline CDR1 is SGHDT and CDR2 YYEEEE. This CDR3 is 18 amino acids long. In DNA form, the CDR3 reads TGTGCCAGCAGCTCACTGGACGGAAAAAGCTCCTATAATTCACCCCTCCACTTT. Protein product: CASSSLDGKSSYNSPLHF.

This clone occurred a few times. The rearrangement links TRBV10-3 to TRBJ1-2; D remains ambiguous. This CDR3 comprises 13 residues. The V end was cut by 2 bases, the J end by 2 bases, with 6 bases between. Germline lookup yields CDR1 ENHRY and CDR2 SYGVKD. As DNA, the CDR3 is TGTGCCATCAGTGAGCCAGGCAACTATGGCTACACCTTC. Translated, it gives CAISEPGNYGYTF.

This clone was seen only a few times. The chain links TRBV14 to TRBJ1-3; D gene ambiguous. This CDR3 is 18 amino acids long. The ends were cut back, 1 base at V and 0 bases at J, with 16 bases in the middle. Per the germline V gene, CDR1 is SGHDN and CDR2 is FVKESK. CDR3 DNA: TGTGCCAGCAGCCAAGGAACTTACGATGACTACTCTGGAAACACCATATATTTT. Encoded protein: CASSQGTYDDYSGNTIYF.

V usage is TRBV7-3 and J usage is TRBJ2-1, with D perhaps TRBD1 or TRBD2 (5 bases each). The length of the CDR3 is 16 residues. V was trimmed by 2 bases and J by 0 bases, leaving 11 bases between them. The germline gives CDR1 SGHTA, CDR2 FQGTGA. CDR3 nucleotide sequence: TGTGCCAGCAGCTTAGGGGCCACTAGCTCCTACAATGAGCAGTTCTTC. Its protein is CASSLGATSSYNEQFF.

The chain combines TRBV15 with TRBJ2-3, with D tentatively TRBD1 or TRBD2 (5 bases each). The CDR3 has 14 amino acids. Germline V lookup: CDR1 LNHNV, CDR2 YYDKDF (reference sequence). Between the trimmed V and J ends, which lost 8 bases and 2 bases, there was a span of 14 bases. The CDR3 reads CATQIGDLTDTQYF. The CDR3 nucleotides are TGTGCCACCCAAATCGGGGACCTCACAGATACGCAGTATTTT.